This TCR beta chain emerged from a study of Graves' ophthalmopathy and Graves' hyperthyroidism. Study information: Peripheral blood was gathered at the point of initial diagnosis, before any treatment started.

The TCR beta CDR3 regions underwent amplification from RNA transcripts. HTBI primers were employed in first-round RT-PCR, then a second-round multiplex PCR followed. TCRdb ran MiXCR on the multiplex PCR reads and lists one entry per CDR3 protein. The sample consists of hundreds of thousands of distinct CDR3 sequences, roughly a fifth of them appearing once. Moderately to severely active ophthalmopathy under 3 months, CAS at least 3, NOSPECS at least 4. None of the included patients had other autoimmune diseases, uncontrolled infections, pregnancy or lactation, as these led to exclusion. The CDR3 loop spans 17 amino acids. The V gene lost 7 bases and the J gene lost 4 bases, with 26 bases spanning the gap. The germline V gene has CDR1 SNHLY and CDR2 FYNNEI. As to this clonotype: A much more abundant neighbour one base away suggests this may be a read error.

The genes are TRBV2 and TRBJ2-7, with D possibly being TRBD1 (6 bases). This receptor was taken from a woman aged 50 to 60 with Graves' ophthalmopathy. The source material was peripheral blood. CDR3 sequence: CASKKRKYREILYEQYV. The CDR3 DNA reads TGTGCCAGCAAAAAGAGAAAATACAGGGAGATTCTGTACGAGCAGTACGTC.